This paragraph reports one T cell receptor beta chain. Its antigen is as yet unknown. The sample originates from a study of CD8+CD57+ T cells in acquired aplastic anemia. Study as a whole: Isolated CD4+ and CD8+ cells, once sorted, yielded DNA averaging around 3.1 ug. Overall study results and limits: Researchers report that fewer than 35 CD8+ CDR3 sequences appeared in both patients and controls.

CDR3 and TCR beta VDJ profiling relied on genomic DNA as the template. TCRdb re-analysed the reads in MiXCR, keeping a single row per CDR3 protein. The sample lists approximately 130,000 distinct CDR3 sequences, over 55% occurring once. The CDR3 is 14 amino acids. Germline CDR1 reads SNHLY; CDR2 reads FYNNEI. V shed 6 bases and J shed 2 bases, with 11 bases lying between them. All sequencing subjects had displayed CD8+CD57+ cell expansion on flow cytometry. All participating patients were living with severe acquired aplastic anemia. Patients were therapy-naive when their blood was sampled. The sample was sorted CD4+, CD8+, or CD8+CD57+ T cells (not recorded which) from PBMCs. The receptor was isolated from a human donor with aplastic anemia. V is TRBV2 and J is TRBJ1-5; a possible D gene is TRBD1 (6 bases). In DNA form, the CDR3 reads TGTGCCAGCAGGGCAGGGGATGGCAATCAGCCCCAGCATTTT. This gives the protein CASRAGDGNQPQHF.